This entry features one TCR beta chain sequence. Its antigen is currently unknown. Via MiXCR, TCRdb re-called the 5' RACE reads, giving one row per CDR3 protein. Of tens of thousands of distinct CDR3 sequences listed, 7.3% are singletons. V was trimmed by 5 bases and J by 4 bases, leaving 12 bases between them. The CDR3 runs to 13 residues. Germline V lookup: CDR1 SGHVS, CDR2 FNYEAQ. This entry comes from a study of T-cell memory formation after mild COVID-19. General observations from the study: Later expanders leaned toward CD4+, whereas clones contracting from day 15 to 85 were balanced CD4/CD8.

This clonotype was sampled from a young man who had mild COVID-19 (a few samples of this study predate the infection). Cell type and time point are not known. The material sequenced was PBMCs or a T cell subset sorted from them (not recorded which). The V call is TRBV7-6, the J call TRBJ2-7; D is undetermined. The CDR3 sequence is CASSPPPLYEQYV. In DNA, the CDR3 is TGTGCCAGCAGCCCCCCACCCCTATACGAGCAGTACGTC.